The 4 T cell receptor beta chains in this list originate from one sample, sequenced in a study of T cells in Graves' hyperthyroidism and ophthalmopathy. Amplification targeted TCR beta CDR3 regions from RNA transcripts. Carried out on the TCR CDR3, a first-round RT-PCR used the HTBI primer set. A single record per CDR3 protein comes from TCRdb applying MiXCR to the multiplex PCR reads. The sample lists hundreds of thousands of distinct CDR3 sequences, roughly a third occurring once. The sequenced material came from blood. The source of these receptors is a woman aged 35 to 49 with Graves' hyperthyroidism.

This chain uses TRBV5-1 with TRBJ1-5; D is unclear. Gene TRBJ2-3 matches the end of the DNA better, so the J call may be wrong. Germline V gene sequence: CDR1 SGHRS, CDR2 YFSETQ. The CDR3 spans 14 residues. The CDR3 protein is CASSLPAESATQYF. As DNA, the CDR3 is TGCGCCAGCAGCTTGCCTGCTGAGTCAGCTACGCAGTATTTT.

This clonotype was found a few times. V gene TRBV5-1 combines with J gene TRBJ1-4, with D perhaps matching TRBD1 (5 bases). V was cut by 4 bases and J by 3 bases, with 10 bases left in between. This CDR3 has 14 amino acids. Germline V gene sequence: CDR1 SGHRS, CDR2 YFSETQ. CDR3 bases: TGCGCCAGCAGCGAAGGACAACCTAATGAAAAACTGTTTTTT. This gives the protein CASSEGQPNEKLFF.

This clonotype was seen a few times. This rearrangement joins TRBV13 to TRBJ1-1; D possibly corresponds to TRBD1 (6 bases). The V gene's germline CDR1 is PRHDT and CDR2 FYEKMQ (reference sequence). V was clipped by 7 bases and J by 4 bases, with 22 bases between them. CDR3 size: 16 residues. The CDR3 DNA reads TGTGCCAGCACCCTCAACGGGGGGGCTAGCAGCACTGAAGCTTTCTTT. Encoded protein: CASTLNGGASSTEAFF.

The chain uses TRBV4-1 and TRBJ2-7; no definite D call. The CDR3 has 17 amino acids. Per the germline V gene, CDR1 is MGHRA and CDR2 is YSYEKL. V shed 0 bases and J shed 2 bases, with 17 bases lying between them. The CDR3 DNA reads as TGCGCCAGCAGCCAAGATGTTCTAGGTCCTCTAGCCTACGAGCAGTACTTC. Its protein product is CASSQDVLGPLAYEQYF.